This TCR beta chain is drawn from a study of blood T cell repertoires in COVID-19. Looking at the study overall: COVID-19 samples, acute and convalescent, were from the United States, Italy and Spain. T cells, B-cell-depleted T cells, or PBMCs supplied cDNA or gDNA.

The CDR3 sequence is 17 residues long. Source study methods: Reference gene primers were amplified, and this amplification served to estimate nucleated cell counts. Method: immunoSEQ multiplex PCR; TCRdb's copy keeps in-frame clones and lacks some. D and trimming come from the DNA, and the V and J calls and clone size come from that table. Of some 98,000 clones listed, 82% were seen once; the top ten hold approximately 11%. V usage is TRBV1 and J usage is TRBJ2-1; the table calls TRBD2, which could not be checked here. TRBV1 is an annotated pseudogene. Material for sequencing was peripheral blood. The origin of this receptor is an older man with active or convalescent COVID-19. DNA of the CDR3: TGCACCAGCAGCCTGGGGCCCGGGACTAGCAAGTTGGATGAGCAGTTCTTC. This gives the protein CTSSLGPGTSKLDEQFF.